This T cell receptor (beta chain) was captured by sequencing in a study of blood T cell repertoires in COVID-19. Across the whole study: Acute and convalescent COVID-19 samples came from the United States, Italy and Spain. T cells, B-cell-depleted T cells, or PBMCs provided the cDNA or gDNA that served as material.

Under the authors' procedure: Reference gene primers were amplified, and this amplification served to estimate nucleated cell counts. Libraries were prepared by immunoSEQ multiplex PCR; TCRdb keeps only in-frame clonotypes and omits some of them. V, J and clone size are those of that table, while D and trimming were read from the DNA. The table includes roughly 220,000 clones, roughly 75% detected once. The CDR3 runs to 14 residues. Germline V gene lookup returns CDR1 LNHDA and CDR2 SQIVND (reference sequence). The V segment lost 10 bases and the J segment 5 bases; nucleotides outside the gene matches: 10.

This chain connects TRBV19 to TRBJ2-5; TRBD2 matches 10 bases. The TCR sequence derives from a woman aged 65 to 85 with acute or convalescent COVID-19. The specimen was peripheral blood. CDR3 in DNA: TGTGCCACGACTAGCGGGTTCTGGGGCGAGACCCAGTACTTC. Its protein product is CATTSGFWGETQYF.